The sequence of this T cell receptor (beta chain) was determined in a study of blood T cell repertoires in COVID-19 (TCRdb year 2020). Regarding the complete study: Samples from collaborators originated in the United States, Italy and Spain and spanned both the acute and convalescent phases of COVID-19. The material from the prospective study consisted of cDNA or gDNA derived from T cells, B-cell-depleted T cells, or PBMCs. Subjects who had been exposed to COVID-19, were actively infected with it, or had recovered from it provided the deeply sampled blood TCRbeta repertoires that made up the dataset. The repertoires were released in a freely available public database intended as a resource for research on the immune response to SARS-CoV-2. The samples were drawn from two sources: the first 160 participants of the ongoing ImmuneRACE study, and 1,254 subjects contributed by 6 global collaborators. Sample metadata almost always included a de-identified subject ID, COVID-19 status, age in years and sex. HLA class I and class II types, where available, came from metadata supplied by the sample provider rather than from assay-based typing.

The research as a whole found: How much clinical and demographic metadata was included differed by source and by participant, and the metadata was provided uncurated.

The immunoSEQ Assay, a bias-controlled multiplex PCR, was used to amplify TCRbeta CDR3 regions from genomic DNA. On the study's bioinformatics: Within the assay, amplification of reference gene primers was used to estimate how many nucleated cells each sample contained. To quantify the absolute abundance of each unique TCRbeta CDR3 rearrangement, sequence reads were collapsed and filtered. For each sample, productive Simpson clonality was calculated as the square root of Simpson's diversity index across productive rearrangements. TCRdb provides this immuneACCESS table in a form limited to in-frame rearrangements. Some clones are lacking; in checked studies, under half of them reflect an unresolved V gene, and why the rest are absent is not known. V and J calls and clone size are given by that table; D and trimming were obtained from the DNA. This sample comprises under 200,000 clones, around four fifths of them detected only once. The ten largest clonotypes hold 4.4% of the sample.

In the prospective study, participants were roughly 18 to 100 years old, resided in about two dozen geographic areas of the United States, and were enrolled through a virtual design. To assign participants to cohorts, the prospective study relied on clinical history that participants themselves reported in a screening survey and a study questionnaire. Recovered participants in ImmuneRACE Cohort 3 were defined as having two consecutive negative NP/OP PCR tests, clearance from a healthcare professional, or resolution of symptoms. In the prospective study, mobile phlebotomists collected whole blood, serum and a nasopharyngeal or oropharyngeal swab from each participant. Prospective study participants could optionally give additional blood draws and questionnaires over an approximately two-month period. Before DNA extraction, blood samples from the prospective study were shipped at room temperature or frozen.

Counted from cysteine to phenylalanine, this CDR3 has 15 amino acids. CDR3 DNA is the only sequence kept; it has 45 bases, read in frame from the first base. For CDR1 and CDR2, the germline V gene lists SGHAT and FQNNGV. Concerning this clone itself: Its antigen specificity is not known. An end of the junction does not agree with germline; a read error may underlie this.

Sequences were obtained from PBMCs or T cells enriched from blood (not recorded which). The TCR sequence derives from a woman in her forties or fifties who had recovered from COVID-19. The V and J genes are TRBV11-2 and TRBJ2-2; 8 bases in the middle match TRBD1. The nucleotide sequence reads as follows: TGTGCCAGCAGTTTAGACAGGGGAAAAACCGGGGAGCTGTTTTTT. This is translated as CASSLDRGKTGELFF.